This T cell receptor (beta chain) originates from a study of blood T cell repertoires in COVID-19. The overall study: Collection of acute and convalescent COVID-19 samples took place in the United States, Italy and Spain. PBMCs, B-cell-depleted T cells, or T cells provided the cDNA or gDNA that made up the material.

The CDR3 is 13 amino acids. Per germline, CDR1 MNHEY and CDR2 SVGAGI. The ends lost 2 bases at V and 6 bases at J; junction bases unmatched: 3. Per the original data handling: Cell counts per sample came from amplifying reference gene primers. Libraries were prepared by immunoSEQ multiplex PCR; TCRdb keeps only in-frame clonotypes and omits some of them. The DNA was the basis for D and trimming; V, J and clone size are from that table. The sample gives under 85,000 clones, roughly 84% of which show up once; 3.5% is in the top ten. The sequence came from a man over 45 with acute or convalescent COVID-19. The gene calls are TRBV6-5 and TRBJ2-7; TRBD1 agrees at 8 bases. The sample comprised peripheral blood. The CDR3 region has the DNA TGTGCCAGCAGTTACGGACAGGGTGGCGAGCAGTACTTC. This codes for CASSYGQGGEQYF.